Each of the 28 T cell receptor beta chains below was sequenced from the same sample in a study of graft-versus-host responses after intestinal transplantation. Produced via immunoSEQ multiplex PCR; TCRdb's table is partial and in-frame only. The data contain approximately 60,000 clones, approximately 91% of them singletons. Graft specimens yielded both intraepithelial and lamina propria lymphocytes. Sequenced material: ileum tissue, taken less than 400 days after transplant. These receptors were taken from a human patient who received an intestinal transplant, so some T cells may come from the graft donor.

The chain combines TRBV7-2 with TRBJ2-3; D gene ambiguous. V was clipped by 1 base and J by 1 base, with 0 bases between them. The germline CDR1 and CDR2 sequences are SGHTA and FQGNSA. CDR3 length: 12 amino acids. CDR3 sequence (DNA): TGTGCCAGCAGCTTAGGCACAGATACGCAGTATTTT. Translating gives CASSLGTDTQYF. The full variable domain, its missing parts supplied by reference TRBV7-2 and TRBJ2-3, is GAGVSQSPSNKVTEKGKDVELRCDPISGHTALYWYRQSLGQGLEFLIYFQGNSAPDKSGLPSDRFSAERTGGSVSTLTIQRTQQEDSAVYLCASSLGTDTQYFGPGTRLTVL.

The chain uses TRBV9 and TRBJ2-5; 8 bases line up with TRBD1. With 1 base clipped from V and 1 base from J, the junction kept 3 bases outside the gene matches. CDR3 length equals 15 residues. CDR1 and CDR2 (germline): SGDLS, YYNGEE. CDR3 DNA: TGTGCCAGCAGCGTATCCAGGGGGCGCCAAGAGACCCAGTACTTC. Amino acid sequence: CASSVSRGRQETQYF.

CDR3 in amino acids: CASSSVPGQGGYTF. The CDR3 coding sequence is TGTGCCAGCAGCTCAGTCCCGGGACAGGGGGGCTACACCTTC. The gene calls are TRBV5-5 and TRBJ1-2; TRBD1 matches 10 bases. The CDR3 runs to 14 residues. V trimming: 3 bases; J trimming: 8 bases; junction bases outside the gene matches: 7. Germline V gives CDR1 SGHKS, CDR2 YYEKEE (reference sequence). Full variable domain (remainder filled in from reference TRBV5-5 and TRBJ1-2): DAGVTQSPTHLIKTRGQQVTLRCSPISGHKSVSWYQQVLGQGPQFIFQYYEKEERGRGNFPDRFSARQFPNYSSELNVNALLLGDSALYLCASSSVPGQGGYTFGSGTRLTVV.

The CDR3 coding sequence is TGTGCCAGCAGCGCGACAGTCATGAACACTGAAGCTTTCTTT. Translation gives CASSATVMNTEAFF. V is TRBV6-1 and J is TRBJ1-1, with D possibly being TRBD1 (5 bases). This CDR3 has 14 residues. Trimming shortened V by 6 bases and J by 0 bases, and 11 bases separated the two germline ends. The V gene's germline CDR1 is MNHNS and CDR2 SASEGT.

This chain uses TRBV11-2 with TRBJ2-7; D is uncertain. V was pared by 1 base and J by 2 bases, with 12 bases between. CDR3 length: 15 amino acids. CDR1 SGHAT and CDR2 FQNNGV come from the germline V gene. The CDR3 loop is CASSLVGPSPYEQYF. In DNA, the CDR3 is TGTGCCAGCAGCTTAGTCGGGCCTTCCCCCTACGAGCAGTACTTC.

The chain uses TRBV20-1 and TRBJ1-1; D possibly corresponds to TRBD1 (5 bases). Between the trimmed V and J ends, which lost 5 bases and 8 bases, there was a span of 12 bases. This CDR3 is built from 11 residues. Looked up from germline, CDR1 is DFQATT and CDR2 is SNEGSKA (reference sequence). The CDR3 DNA reads as TGCAGTGCTGGGGGTCAGTGGGAAGCTTTCTTT. This translates into CSAGGQWEAFF.

The genes are TRBV27 and TRBJ1-1; D gene ambiguous. Trimming stripped 5 bases from V and 6 bases from J, with 13 bases between. Germline V gene lookup returns CDR1 MNHEY and CDR2 SMNVEV (reference sequence). The CDR3 runs to 13 residues. The CDR3 is CASSPLGMSEAFF. The CDR3 nucleotides read TGTGCCAGCAGTCCCTTGGGGATGTCTGAAGCTTTCTTT.

The chain joins TRBV6-5 to TRBJ2-5, with 10 bases lining up with TRBD2. The germline V gene has CDR1 MNHEY and CDR2 SVGAGI. The CDR3 is 15 amino acids. Unmatched junction bases numbered 7, after V lost 8 bases and J lost 1 base. Written as DNA, the CDR3 is TGTGCCAGCGGCCCTAGCGGGAGTTCCCAAGAGACCCAGTACTTC. Translation gives CASGPSGSSQETQYF.

This chain connects TRBV4-2 to TRBJ2-1; D gene uncertain. Germline V gives CDR1 LGHNA, CDR2 YNFKEQ. CDR3 length: 14 residues. Trimming took off 1 base at V and 0 bases at J, with 4 bases between the two ends. The CDR3 DNA reads as TGTGCCAGCAGCCAAGTAATCTCCTACAATGAGCAGTTCTTC. Translated, it gives CASSQVISYNEQFF.

The chain couples TRBV10-1 to TRBJ1-3, with 7 bases aligning to TRBD1. The CDR3 is 19 amino acids. Germline V gene data show CDR1 as WNHNN and CDR2 as SYGVQD (reference sequence). The trim removed 2 bases at V and 7 bases at J, leaving 20 bases unmatched. CDR3 protein: CASSERVIVSGQRQNTIYF. In DNA form, the CDR3 reads TGCGCCAGCAGTGAGCGGGTTATAGTATCGGGACAGAGGCAGAACACCATATATTTT.

The chain employs TRBV4-1 and TRBJ2-7; TRBD1 matches at 11 bases. CDR3 length equals 17 residues. The ends lost 0 bases at V and 4 bases at J; junction bases unmatched: 8. The germline gives CDR1 MGHRA, CDR2 YSYEKL. The DNA for the CDR3 is TGCGCCAGCAGCCAAGAGGGATGGGGACAGGGGGTTTACGAGCAGTACTTC. It yields the protein CASSQEGWGQGVYEQYF.

This chain connects TRBV6-5 to TRBJ1-4; D is possibly TRBD1 (5 bases). Germline assignment: CDR1 MNHEY and CDR2 SVGAGI. Trimming took off 4 bases at V and 3 bases at J, with 9 bases between the two ends. This CDR3 has 14 residues. CDR3 in DNA: TGTGCCAGCAGTTGGGGGAAGGCTAATGAAAAACTGTTTTTT. This gives the protein CASSWGKANEKLFF.

The chain employs TRBV7-3 and TRBJ1-1; D is ambiguous. Germline assignment: CDR1 SGHTA and CDR2 FQGTGA. V lost 3 bases and J 4 bases, leaving 12 bases between the germline ends. This CDR3 has 14 amino acids. The CDR3: CASSLLPASTEAFF. The CDR3 nucleotides are TGTGCCAGCAGCTTGTTGCCCGCGAGCACTGAAGCTTTCTTT. Variable domain in full (rest from reference TRBV7-3 and TRBJ1-1): GAGVSQTPSNKVTEKGKYVELRCDPISGHTALYWYRQSLGQGPEFLIYFQGTGAADDSGLPNDRFFAVRPEGSVSTLKIQRTERGDSAVYLCASSLLPASTEAFFGQGTRLTVV.

The genes are TRBV5-1 and TRBJ2-1; 11 positions match TRBD2. This CDR3 is 17 amino acids long. Trimming cost V 0 bases and J 4 bases; bases outside gene matches: 6. CDR1 and CDR2 (germline): SGHRS, YFSETQ. Here the CDR3 DNA reads TGCGCCAGCAGCTTGGATCCCCTAGCGGGGGGTTACAATGAGCAGTTCTTC. It yields the protein CASSLDPLAGGYNEQFF.

The count of this clone is one. The gene calls are TRBV12-2 and TRBJ2-7; TRBD1 is the table's D call and was not checked against the DNA. TRBV12-2 is annotated as a pseudogene. The CDR3 is made up of 17 amino acids. The CDR3 bases are TGTGCAAGTCGCTTAGCCCACCCCAACAGGGCGACCTACGAGCAGTACTTC. This encodes CASRLAHPNRATYEQYF.

In its sample, this clone was seen once. The chain has TRBV5-1 and TRBJ2-2; either TRBD1 or TRBD2 may fit D (5 bases each). This CDR3 comprises 14 residues. Deletions cut 7 bases from V and 0 bases from J, with 10 bases between. Per germline, CDR1 SGHRS and CDR2 YFSETQ. The chain's CDR3 is CASSMGANTGELFF. Written as DNA, the CDR3 is TGCGCCAGCTCGATGGGGGCGAACACCGGGGAGCTGTTTTTT.

The chain employs TRBV27 and TRBJ1-4, with 8 bases fitting TRBD1. The CDR3 totals 16 residues. V gave up 3 bases and J gave up 3 bases; unmatched junction bases: 6. Germline V gives CDR1 MNHEY, CDR2 SMNVEV (reference sequence). In nucleotides, the CDR3 is TGTGCCAGCAGTTTCCGCCGGGACAGGTCTAATGAAAAACTGTTTTTT. This sequence encodes CASSFRRDRSNEKLFF.

The V and J genes are TRBV2 and TRBJ1-5; D unclear. Trimming stripped 6 bases from V and 3 bases from J, with 9 bases between. Germline values: CDR1 SNHLY, CDR2 FYNNEI. The CDR3 length is 13 residues. In nucleotides, the CDR3 is TGTGCCAGCAGAGCTCGTGACAATCAGCCCCAGCATTTT. It encodes CASRARDNQPQHF.

The J gene is TRBJ1-3, the V gene TRBV16; a weak D match, TRBD1 (5 bases). The V end lost 0 bases, the J end lost 0 bases, and 18 bases lay between the germline ends. CDR1 is KGHSY and CDR2 is FQNENV in the germline V gene. CDR3 size: 19 residues. CDR3 nucleotides: TGTGCCAGCAGCCAATCGGTAGGGGACGGATCTCCCTCTGGAAACACCATATATTTT. This translates into CASSQSVGDGSPSGNTIYF.

The V gene is TRBV21-1, the J gene TRBJ2-5; TRBD2 is taken as the D call from the table, unchecked against the DNA. TRBV21-1 has pseudogene status. The CDR3 has 17 residues. CDR3 coding DNA: TGTGCCAGCAGCAGTGCATGCCTAGCGGTACTTCAAGAGACCCAGTACTTC. Encoded protein: CASSSACLAVLQETQYF.

This clone occurred a few times. The chain is built from TRBV28 and TRBJ1-1; no reliable D call. The V end lost 8 bases, the J end lost 10 bases, and 14 bases lay between the germline ends. From germline, CDR1 is MDHEN and CDR2 SYDVKM. The CDR3 totals 11 residues. CDR3 in amino acids: CASGPGYGAFF. CDR3 coding DNA: TGTGCCAGCGGCCCGGGGTACGGAGCTTTCTTT.

The chain combines TRBV9 with TRBJ1-6, with unresolved D. The CDR3 contains 14 residues. Germline CDR1 reads SGDLS; CDR2 reads YYNGEE. V lost 0 bases, J lost 10 bases, and 11 bases lay in between. The CDR3 DNA reads as TGTGCCAGCAGCGTAGGGGGAGGGAACTCACCCCTCCACTTT. It specifies CASSVGGGNSPLHF. The full variable domain, completed using reference TRBV9 and TRBJ1-6, is DSGVTQTPKHLITATGQRVTLRCSPRSGDLSVYWYQQSLDQGLQFLIQYYNGEERAKGNILERFSAQQFPDLHSELNLSSLELGDSALYFCASSVGGGNSPLHFGNGTRLTVT.

The chain recombines TRBV25-1 with TRBJ2-4; no reliable D call. Trimming took 6 bases from V and 9 from J, leaving 9 bases between them. Germline V gene sequence: CDR1 MGHDK, CDR2 SYGVNS. The CDR3 runs 11 residues. CDR3 DNA: TGTGCCAGCAGAAGAGGTAGCATTCAGTACTTC. Residues: CASRRGSIQYF.

The DNA of the CDR3 is TGTGCCAGCAGCTTCATAGGAAACACCATATATTTT. It is translated as CASSFIGNTIYF. This rearrangement joins TRBV11-3 to TRBJ1-3; D gene ambiguous. Trimming shortened V by 3 bases and J by 4 bases, and 4 bases separated the two germline ends. Germline CDR1 reads SGHNT; CDR2 reads YENEEA. There are 12 residues in the CDR3.

The chain links TRBV6-1 to TRBJ1-4, with 9 positions matching TRBD1. The V gene end was trimmed by 6 bases and the J gene end by 3 bases; junction bases not matched to a gene: 5. Germline CDR1 and CDR2: MNHNS and SASEGT. This CDR3 contains 15 residues. The CDR3 region has the DNA TGTGCCAGCAGCCCCCGGGACAGGGCTAATGAAAAACTGTTTTTT. As protein: CASSPRDRANEKLFF.

The chain uses TRBV4-1 and TRBJ2-7; 8 nucleotides line up with TRBD2. There are 15 residues in the CDR3. With V trimmed by 1 base and J by 4 bases, 6 bases remained unmatched. Looked up from germline, CDR1 is MGHRA and CDR2 is YSYEKL. The CDR3 is CASSQVSGSFYEQYF. CDR3 DNA sequence: TGCGCCAGCAGCCAAGTGAGCGGGAGCTTTTACGAGCAGTACTTC.

The CDR3 sequence is CASSVAGTGEYEQYF. The CDR3 DNA is TGTGCCAGCAGCGTAGCGGGGACAGGGGAATACGAGCAGTACTTC. The J gene is TRBJ2-5, the V gene TRBV9; 10 nucleotides agree with TRBD1. The DNA end is more similar to TRBJ2-7, so the J call may be wrong. Per the germline V gene, CDR1 is SGDLS and CDR2 is YYNGEE. The CDR3 loop spans 15 amino acids.

V is TRBV4-2 and J is TRBJ2-7; 8 bases line up with TRBD2. The germline V gene encodes CDR1 LGHNA and CDR2 YNFKEQ. Trimming cost V 4 bases and J 5 bases; bases outside gene matches: 4. The CDR3 covers 13 residues. The CDR3 is CASSPGLAHEQYF. DNA of the CDR3: TGTGCCAGCAGCCCCGGACTAGCCCACGAGCAGTACTTC.